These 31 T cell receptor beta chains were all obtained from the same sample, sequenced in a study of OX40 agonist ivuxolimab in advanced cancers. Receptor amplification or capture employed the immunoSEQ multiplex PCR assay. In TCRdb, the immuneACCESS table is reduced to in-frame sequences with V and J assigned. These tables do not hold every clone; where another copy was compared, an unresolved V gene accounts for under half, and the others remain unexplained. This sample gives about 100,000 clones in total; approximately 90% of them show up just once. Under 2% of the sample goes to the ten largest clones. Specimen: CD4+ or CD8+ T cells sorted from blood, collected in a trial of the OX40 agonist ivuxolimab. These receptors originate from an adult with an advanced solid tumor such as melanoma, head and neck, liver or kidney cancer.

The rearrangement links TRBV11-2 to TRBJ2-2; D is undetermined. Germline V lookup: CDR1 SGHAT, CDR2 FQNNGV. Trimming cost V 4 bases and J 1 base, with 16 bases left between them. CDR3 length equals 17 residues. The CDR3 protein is CASSSPPGGMNTGELFF. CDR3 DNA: TGTGCCAGCAGCTCCCCCCCTGGTGGGATGAACACCGGGGAGCTGTTTTTT.

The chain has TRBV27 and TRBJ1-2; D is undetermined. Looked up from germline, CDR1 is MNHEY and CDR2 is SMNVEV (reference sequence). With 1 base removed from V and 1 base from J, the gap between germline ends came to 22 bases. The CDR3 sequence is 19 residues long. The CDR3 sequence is CASSLYGFERQTHNYGYTF. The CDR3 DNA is TGTGCCAGCAGTTTATATGGGTTCGAGCGGCAGACTCATAACTATGGCTACACCTTC.

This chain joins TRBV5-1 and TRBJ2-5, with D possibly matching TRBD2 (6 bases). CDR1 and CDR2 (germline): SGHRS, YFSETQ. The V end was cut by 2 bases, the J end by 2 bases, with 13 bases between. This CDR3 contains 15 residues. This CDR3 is CASSFFGGDQETQYF. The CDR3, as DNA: TGCGCCAGCAGCTTCTTTGGCGGGGATCAAGAGACCCAGTACTTC. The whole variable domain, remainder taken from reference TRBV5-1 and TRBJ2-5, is KAGVTQTPRYLIKTRGQQVTLSCSPISGHRSVSWYQQTPGQGLQFLFEYFSETQRNKGNFPGRFSGRQFSNSRSEMNVSTLELGDSALYLCASSFFGGDQETQYFGPGTRLLVL.

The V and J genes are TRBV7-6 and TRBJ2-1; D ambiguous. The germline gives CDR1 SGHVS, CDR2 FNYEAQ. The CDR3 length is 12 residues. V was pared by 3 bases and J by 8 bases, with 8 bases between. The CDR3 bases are TGTGCCAGCAGCTTCGTAAGGGATGAGCAGTTCTTC. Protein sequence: CASSFVRDEQFF.

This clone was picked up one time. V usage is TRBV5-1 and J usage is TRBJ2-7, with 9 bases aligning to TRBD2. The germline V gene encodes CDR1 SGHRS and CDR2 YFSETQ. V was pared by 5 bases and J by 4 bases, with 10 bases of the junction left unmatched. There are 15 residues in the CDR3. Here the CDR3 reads CASRQFSGSQYEQYF. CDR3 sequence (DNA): TGCGCCAGCAGGCAGTTTAGCGGGAGTCAGTACGAGCAGTACTTC.

DNA of the CDR3: TGTGCCAGCAGCAAGGACGGGAACTCCTACGAGCAGTACTTC. This sequence encodes CASSKDGNSYEQYF. The rearrangement links TRBV7-3 to TRBJ2-7, with D possibly being TRBD2 (5 bases). Trimming left V 5 bases short and J 0 bases short, with 11 bases between. Germline-derived CDR1 and CDR2 are SGHTA and FQGTGA. This CDR3 has 14 residues.

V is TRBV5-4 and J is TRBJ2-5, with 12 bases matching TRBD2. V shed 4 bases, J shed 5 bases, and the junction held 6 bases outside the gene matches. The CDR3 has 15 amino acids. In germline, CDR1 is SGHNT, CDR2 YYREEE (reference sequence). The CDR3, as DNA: TGTGCCAGCAGCCCAACTAGCGGGAGGTACGAGACCCAGTACTTC. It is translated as CASSPTSGRYETQYF.

CDR3 loop: CASSPPGLAGGRRETQYF. DNA of the CDR3: TGTGCCAGCAGCCCCCCGGGACTAGCGGGGGGTCGGCGAGAGACCCAGTACTTC. The rearrangement joins TRBV7-9 to TRBJ2-5; 15 bases line up with TRBD2. V dropped 5 bases and J dropped 4; count of bases not matched to a gene: 11. The CDR3 is made up of 18 amino acids. Germline values: CDR1 SEHNR, CDR2 FQNEAQ (reference sequence).

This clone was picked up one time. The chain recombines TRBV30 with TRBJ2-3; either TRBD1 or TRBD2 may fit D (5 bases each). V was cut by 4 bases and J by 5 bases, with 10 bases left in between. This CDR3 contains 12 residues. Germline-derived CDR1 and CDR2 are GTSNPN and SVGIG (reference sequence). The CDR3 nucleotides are TGTGCCTGGACCGGGGCAGGAGATACGCAGTATTTT. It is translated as CAWTGAGDTQYF. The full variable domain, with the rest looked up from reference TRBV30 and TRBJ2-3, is SQTIHQWPATLVQPVGSPLSLECTVEGTSNPNLYWYRQAAGRGLQLLFYSVGIGQISSEVPQNLSASRPQDRQFILSSKKLLLSDSGFYLCAWTGAGDTQYFGPGTRLTVL.

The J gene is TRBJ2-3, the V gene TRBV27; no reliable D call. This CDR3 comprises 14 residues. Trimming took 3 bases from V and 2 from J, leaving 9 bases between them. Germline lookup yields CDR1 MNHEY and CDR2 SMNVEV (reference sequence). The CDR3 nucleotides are TGTGCCAGCAGTTTGCGTAGGGCCACAGATACGCAGTATTTT. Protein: CASSLRRATDTQYF.

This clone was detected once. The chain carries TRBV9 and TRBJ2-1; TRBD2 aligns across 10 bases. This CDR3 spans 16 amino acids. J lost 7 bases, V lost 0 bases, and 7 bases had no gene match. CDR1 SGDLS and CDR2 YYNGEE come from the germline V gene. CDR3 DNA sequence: TGTGCCAGCAGCGTAGATTCCGGACTAGCGGTAAATGAGCAGTTCTTC. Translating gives CASSVDSGLAVNEQFF. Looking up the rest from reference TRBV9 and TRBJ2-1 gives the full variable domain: DSGVTQTPKHLITATGQRVTLRCSPRSGDLSVYWYQQSLDQGLQFLIQYYNGEERAKGNILERFSAQQFPDLHSELNLSSLELGDSALYFCASSVDSGLAVNEQFFGPGTRLTVL.

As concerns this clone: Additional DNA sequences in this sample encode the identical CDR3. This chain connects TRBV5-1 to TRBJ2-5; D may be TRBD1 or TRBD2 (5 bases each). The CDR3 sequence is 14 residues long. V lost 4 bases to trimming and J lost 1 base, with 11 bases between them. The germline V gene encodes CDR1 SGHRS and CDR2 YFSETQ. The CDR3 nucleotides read TGCGCCAGCAGCCCAGGGACCGCCCAAGAGACCCAGTACTTC. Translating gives CASSPGTAQETQYF. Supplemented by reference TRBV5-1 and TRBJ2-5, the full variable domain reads KAGVTQTPRYLIKTRGQQVTLSCSPISGHRSVSWYQQTPGQGLQFLFEYFSETQRNKGNFPGRFSGRQFSNSRSEMNVSTLELGDSALYLCASSPGTAQETQYFGPGTRLLVL.

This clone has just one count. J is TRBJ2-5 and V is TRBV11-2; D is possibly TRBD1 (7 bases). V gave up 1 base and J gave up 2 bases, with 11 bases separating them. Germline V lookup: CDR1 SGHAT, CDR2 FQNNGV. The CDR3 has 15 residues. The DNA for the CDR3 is TGTGCCAGCAGCTTAGTCCAGGGGGGACAAGAGACCCAGTACTTC. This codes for CASSLVQGGQETQYF.

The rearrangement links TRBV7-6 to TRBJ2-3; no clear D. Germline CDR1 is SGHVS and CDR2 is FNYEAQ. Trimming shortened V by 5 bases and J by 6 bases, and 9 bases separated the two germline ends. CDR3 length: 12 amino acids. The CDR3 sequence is CASSLVDDTQYF. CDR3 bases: TGTGCCAGCAGCCTAGTTGACGATACGCAGTATTTT.

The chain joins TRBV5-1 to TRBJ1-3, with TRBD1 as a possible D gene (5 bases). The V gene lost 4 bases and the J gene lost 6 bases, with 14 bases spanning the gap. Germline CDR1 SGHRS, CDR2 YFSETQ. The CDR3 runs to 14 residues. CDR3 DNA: TGCGCCAGCAGCCCCGGGGCAGGGATAAACACCATATATTTT. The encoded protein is CASSPGAGINTIYF.

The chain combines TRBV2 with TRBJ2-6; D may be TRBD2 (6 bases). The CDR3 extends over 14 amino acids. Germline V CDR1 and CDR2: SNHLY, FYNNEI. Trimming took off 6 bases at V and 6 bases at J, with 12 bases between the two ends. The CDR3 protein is CASSGTALANVLTF. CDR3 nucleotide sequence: TGTGCCAGCAGCGGGACTGCTTTGGCCAACGTCCTGACTTTC.

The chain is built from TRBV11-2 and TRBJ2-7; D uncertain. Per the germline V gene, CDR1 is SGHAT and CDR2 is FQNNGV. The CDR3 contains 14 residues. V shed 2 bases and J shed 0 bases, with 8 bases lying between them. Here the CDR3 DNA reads TGTGCCAGCAGCTTACTCCAGGTCTCCTACGAGCAGTACTTC. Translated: CASSLLQVSYEQYF. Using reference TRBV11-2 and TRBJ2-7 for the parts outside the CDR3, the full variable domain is EAGVAQSPRYKIIEKRQSVAFWCNPISGHATLYWYQQILGQGPKLLIQFQNNGVVDDSQLPKDRFSAERLKGVDSTLKIQPAKLEDSAVYLCASSLLQVSYEQYFGPGTRLTVT.

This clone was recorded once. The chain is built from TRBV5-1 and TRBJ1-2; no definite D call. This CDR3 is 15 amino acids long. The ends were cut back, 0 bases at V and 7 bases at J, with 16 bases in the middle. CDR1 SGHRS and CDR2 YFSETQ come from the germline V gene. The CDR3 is CASSLAQVTQSGYTF. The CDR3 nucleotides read TGCGCCAGCAGCTTGGCCCAAGTTACGCAGAGTGGCTACACCTTC.

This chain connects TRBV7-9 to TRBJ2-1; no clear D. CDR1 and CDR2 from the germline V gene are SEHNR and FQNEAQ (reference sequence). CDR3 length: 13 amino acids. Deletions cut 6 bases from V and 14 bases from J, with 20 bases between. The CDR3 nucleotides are TGTGCCAGCAGAGATCTATTAGGCGGAAGGGAGTTCTTC. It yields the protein CASRDLLGGREFF.

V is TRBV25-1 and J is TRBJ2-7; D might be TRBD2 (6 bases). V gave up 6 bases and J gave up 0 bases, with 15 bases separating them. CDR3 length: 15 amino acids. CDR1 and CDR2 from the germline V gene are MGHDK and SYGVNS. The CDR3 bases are TGTGCCAGCAGAGCTTCGGGACTCTCCTCCTACGAGCAGTACTTC. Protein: CASRASGLSSYEQYF.

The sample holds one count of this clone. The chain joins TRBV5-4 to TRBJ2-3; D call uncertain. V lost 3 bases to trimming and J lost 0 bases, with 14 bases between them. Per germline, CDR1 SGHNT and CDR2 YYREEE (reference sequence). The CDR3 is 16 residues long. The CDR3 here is CASSSRLGPSTDTQYF. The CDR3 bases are TGTGCCAGCAGCTCCCGTTTAGGGCCAAGCACAGATACGCAGTATTTT. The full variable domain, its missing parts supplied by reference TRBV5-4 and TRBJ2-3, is ETGVTQSPTHLIKTRGQQVTLRCSSQSGHNTVSWYQQALGQGPQFIFQYYREEENGRGNFPPRFSGLQFPNYSSELNVNALELDDSALYLCASSSRLGPSTDTQYFGPGTRLTVL.

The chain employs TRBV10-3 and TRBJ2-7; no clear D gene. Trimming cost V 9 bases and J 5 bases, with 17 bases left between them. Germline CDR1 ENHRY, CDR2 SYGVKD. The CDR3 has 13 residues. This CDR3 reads CAIRVGSPDEQYF. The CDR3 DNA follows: TGTGCCATACGCGTGGGATCCCCAGACGAGCAGTACTTC.

The CDR3 sequence: CASSTTKTEMNTEAFF. The CDR3 nucleotides read TGTGCCAGCAGTACCACAAAGACAGAGATGAACACTGAAGCTTTCTTT. This sequence joins TRBV6-6 and TRBJ1-1; the D gene is possibly TRBD1 (5 bases). CDR1 is MNHNY and CDR2 is SVGAGI in the germline V gene (reference sequence). The CDR3 has 16 amino acids. Between the trimmed V and J ends, which lost 5 bases and 0 bases, there was a span of 16 bases.

This CDR3 reads CASSVSGAPAEQYF. The CDR3 DNA reads as TGTGCCAGCAGTGTCTCAGGGGCGCCTGCCGAGCAGTACTTC. V and J are TRBV2 and TRBJ2-7, with D possibly matching TRBD1 (6 bases). Trimming cost V 4 bases and J 6 bases, with 16 bases left between them. The CDR3 spans 14 residues. Germline CDR1 and CDR2: SNHLY and FYNNEI.

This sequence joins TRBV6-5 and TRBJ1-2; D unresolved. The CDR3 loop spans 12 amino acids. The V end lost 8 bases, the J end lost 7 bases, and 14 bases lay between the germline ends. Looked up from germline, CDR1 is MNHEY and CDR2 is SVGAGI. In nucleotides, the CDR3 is TGTGCCAGCTCCTACGATGGTATTGGCTACACCTTC. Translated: CASSYDGIGYTF.

CDR3 DNA: TGTGCCAGCAGAAGACAGGGCAATCAGCCCCAGCATTTT. This encodes CASRRQGNQPQHF. The J gene is TRBJ1-5, the V gene TRBV2; a possible D gene is TRBD1 (6 bases). The CDR3 length is 13 residues. Germline CDR1 is SNHLY and CDR2 is FYNNEI. V was clipped by 6 bases and J by 2 bases, with 8 bases between them. Drawing the rest from reference TRBV2 and TRBJ1-5, the complete variable domain is EPEVTQTPSHQVTQMGQEVILRCVPISNHLYFYWYRQILGQKVEFLVSFYNNEISEKSEIFDDQFSVERPDGSNFTLKIRSTKLEDSAMYFCASRRQGNQPQHFGDGTRLSIL.

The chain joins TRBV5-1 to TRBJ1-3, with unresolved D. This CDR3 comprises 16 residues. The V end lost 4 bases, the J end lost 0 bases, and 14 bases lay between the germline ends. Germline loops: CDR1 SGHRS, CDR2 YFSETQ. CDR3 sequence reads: CASSTDVPSSGNTIYF. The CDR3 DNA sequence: TGCGCCAGCAGCACCGACGTCCCAAGCTCTGGAAACACCATATATTTT.

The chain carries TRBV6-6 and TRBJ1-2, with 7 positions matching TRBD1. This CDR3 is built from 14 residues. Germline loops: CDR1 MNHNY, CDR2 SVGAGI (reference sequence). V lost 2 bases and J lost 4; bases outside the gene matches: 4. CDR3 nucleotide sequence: TGTGCCAGCAGTTACGAGGGGGCCGGCTATGGCTACACCTTC. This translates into CASSYEGAGYGYTF.

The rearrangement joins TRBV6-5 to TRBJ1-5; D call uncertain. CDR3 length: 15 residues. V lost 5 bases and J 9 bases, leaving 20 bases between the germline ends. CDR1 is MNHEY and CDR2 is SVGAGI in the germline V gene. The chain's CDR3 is CASSITNIVRRPQHF. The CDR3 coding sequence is TGTGCCAGCAGTATAACGAACATAGTGAGGCGGCCCCAGCATTTT.

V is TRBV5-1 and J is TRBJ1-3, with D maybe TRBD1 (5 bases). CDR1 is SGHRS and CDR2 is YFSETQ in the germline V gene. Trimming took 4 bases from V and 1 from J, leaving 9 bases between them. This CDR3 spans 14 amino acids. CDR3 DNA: TGCGCCAGCAGCCCCCAGGGATCTGGAAACACCATATATTTT. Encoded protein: CASSPQGSGNTIYF.

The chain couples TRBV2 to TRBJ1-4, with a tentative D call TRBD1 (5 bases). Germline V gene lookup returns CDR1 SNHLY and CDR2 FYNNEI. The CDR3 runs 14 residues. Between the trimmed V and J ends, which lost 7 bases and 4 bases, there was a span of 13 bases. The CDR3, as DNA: TGTGCCAGCACCCGGGACTACCTTAATGAAAAACTGTTTTTT. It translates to CASTRDYLNEKLFF.